This entry describes one T cell receptor beta chain. V lost 3 bases, J lost 9 bases, and 7 bases stayed unmatched. The CDR3 runs 15 residues. CDR1 and CDR2 from the germline V gene are SNHLY and FYNNEI. This specimen belongs to a study of blood T cell repertoires in COVID-19. TCRdb keeps only in-frame clones here, not all; method: immunoSEQ multiplex PCR. The sample has a few hundred thousand clones; 75% to 90% are singletons. The receptor's source is a man younger than 45 who had recovered from COVID-19. The rearrangement uses TRBV2 and TRBJ1-5; 11 bases agree with TRBD1. The sequencing input was PBMCs or T cells enriched from blood (not recorded which). In DNA form, the CDR3 reads TGTGCCAGCAGTGACCGGGACAGGGGGGGTAGGCCCCAGCATTTT. This codes for CASSDRDRGGRPQHF.